This T cell receptor beta chain originates from a study of cytomegalovirus exposure and HLA in healthy donors. Study results and limitations: Cytomegalovirus-associated status was assigned to around 160 TCR beta chains. In an earlier analysis, most TCR beta V segments were productive about 87% or about 30% of the time. A few V segments could not be told apart, such as TRBV6-2 and TRBV6-3, and were left out. Beyond CMV serostatus, there was no information to go on about immune exposure.

PCR used 60 Vbeta primers and 13 Jbeta primers. TCRdb's table, derived via immunoSEQ multiplex PCR, lists solely in-frame clones and lacks some. The data contain 160,000 or so clones, around 74% of them singletons. Trimming stripped 5 bases from V and 4 bases from J, with 17 bases between. CDR1 is SGHTA and CDR2 is FQGTGA in the germline V gene. There are 15 residues in the CDR3. As concerns this clone: Its matching antigen is unknown.

This sequence originates from a woman in her 30s in good health and CMV-seronegative. The chain carries TRBV7-3 and TRBJ1-2; D is undetermined. The sample taken for sequencing was PBMCs. This CDR3 is CASSPSGKGGYGYTF. CDR3 bases: TGTGCCAGCAGCCCCTCCGGGAAGGGAGGCTATGGCTACACCTTC.